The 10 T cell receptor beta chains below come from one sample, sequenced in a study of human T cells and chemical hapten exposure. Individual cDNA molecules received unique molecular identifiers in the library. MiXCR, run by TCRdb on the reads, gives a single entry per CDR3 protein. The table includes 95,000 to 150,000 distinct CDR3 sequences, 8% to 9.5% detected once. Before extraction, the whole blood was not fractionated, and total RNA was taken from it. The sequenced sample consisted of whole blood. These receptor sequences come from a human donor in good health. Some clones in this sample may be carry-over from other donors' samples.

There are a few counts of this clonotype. The CDR3 DNA reads TGTGCCAGCAGTTTCGGGGGGGGCGGTATTGGCTACACCTTC. Translated: CASSFGGGGIGYTF. This sequence joins TRBV12-3 or TRBV12-4 and TRBJ1-2, with D perhaps matching TRBD1 (6 bases). The V gene lost 3 bases and the J gene lost 7 bases, with 15 bases spanning the gap. The CDR3 spans 14 residues.

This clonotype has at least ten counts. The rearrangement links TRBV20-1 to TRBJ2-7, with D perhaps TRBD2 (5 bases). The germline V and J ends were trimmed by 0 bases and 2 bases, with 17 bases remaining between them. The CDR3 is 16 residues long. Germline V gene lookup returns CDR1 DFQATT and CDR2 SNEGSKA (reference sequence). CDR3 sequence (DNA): TGCAGTGCTAGAGACCCCGCCGGGGTCGGGCCCTACGAGCAGTACTTC. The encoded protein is CSARDPAGVGPYEQYF.

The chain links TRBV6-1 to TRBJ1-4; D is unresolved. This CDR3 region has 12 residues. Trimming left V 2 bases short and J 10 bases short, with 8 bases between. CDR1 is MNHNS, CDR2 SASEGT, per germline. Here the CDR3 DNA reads TGTGCCAGCAGTGAACCGTCAGGAAAACTGTTTTTT. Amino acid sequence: CASSEPSGKLFF.

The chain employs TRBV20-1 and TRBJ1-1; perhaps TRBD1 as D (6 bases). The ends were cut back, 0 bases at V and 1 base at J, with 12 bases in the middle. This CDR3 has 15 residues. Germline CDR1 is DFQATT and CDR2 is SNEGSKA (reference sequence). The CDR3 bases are TGCAGTGCTAGAGAGCCGAGGGGGACGAACACTGAAGCTTTCTTT. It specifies CSAREPRGTNTEAFF.

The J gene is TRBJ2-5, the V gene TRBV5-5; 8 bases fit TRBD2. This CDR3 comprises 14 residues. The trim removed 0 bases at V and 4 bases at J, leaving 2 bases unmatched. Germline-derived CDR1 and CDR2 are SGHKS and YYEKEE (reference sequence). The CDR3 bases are TGTGCCAGCAGCTTGGCGGGAGGGCGAGAGACCCAGTACTTC. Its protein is CASSLAGGRETQYF.

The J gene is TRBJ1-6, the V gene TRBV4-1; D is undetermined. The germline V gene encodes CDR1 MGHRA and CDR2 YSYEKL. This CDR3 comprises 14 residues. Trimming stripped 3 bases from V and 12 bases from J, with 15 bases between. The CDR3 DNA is TGCGCCAGCAGCCATTTGTCTGAGAAGGAACCCCTCCACTTT. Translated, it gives CASSHLSEKEPLHF.

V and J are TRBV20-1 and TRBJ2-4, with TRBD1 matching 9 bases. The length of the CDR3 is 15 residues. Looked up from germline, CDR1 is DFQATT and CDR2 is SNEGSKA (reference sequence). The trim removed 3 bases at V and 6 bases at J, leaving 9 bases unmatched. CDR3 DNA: TGCAGTGCTAGGCCGGAGGACAGGGGCGCAAACATTCAGTACTTC. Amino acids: CSARPEDRGANIQYF.

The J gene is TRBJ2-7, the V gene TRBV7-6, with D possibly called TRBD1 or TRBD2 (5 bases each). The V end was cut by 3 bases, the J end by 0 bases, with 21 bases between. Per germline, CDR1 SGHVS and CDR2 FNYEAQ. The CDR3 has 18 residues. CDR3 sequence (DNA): TGTGCCAGCAGCTTCGGCACGGAATTGGGACGGCTCTCCTACGAGCAGTACTTC. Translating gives CASSFGTELGRLSYEQYF.

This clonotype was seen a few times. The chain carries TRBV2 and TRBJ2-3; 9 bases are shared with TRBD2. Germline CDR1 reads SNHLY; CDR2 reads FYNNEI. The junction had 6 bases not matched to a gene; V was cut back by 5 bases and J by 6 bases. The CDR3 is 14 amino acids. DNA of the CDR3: TGTGCCAGCAGTCCCGCGGGAGGGGGGGATACGCAGTATTTT. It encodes CASSPAGGGDTQYF.

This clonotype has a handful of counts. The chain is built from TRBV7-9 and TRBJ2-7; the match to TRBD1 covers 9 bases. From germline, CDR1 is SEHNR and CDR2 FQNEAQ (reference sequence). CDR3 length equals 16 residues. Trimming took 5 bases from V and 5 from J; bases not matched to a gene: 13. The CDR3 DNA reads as TGTGCCAGCAGCCCACCGCTGGACAGGGGTAAGGACGAGCAGTACTTC. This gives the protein CASSPPLDRGKDEQYF.